The 20 T cell receptor beta chains in this list originate from one sample, sequenced in a study of T-cell memory formation after mild COVID-19. One entry per CDR3 protein results from TCRdb running MiXCR on the 5' RACE reads. The sample has some 350,000 distinct CDR3 sequences; over 10% are singletons. Material for sequencing was PBMCs or a T cell subset sorted from them (not recorded which). The receptors stem from a man aged 18 to 29 who had mild COVID-19 (a few samples of this study predate the infection). Cell type and time point are not known.

This clonotype has a count of ten or more. The V and J genes are TRBV7-9 and TRBJ2-5; 8 nucleotides line up with TRBD2. V shed 6 bases and J 5 bases; nucleotides not matched to a gene: 5. The germline V gene has CDR1 SEHNR and CDR2 FQNEAQ (reference sequence). CDR3 length equals 13 residues. CDR3 loop: CASRIGGAETQYF. CDR3 sequence (DNA): TGTGCCAGCAGGATCGGGGGGGCGGAGACCCAGTACTTC.

This clonotype has a handful of counts. This chain uses TRBV3-2 with TRBJ2-2; whether TRBD1, the table's D call, matches the DNA was not checked. TRBV3-2 is reported as a pseudogene. CDR3 length equals 17 residues. CDR3 protein: CASSLELGQGNTGELFF. As DNA, the CDR3 is TGTGCCAGCAGCCTAGAACTCGGACAGGGAAACACCGGGGAGCTGTTTTTT.

The gene calls are TRBV29-1 and TRBJ2-7; tentative D call: TRBD2 (6 bases). Germline V gives CDR1 SQVTM, CDR2 ANQGSEA. V was pared by 7 bases and J by 2 bases, with 12 bases between. The CDR3 totals 12 residues. The CDR3 loop is CSGRDPTYEQYF. The CDR3 region has the DNA TGCAGCGGGAGGGACCCGACCTACGAGCAGTACTTC.

The chain carries TRBV5-4 and TRBJ2-7, with D possibly TRBD1 on 5 matching bases. Germline-derived CDR1 and CDR2 are SGHNT and YYREEE (reference sequence). CDR3 size: 15 residues. The germline V and J ends were trimmed by 0 bases and 6 bases, with 16 bases remaining between them. For the CDR3, the DNA is TGTGCCAGCAGCTTGGCTTTGGGGCGATCTTCCGAGCAGTACTTC. As protein: CASSLALGRSSEQYF. Together with reference TRBV5-4 and TRBJ2-7, the CDR3 gives the full variable domain: ETGVTQSPTHLIKTRGQQVTLRCSSQSGHNTVSWYQQALGQGPQFIFQYYREEENGRGNFPPRFSGLQFPNYSSELNVNALELDDSALYLCASSLALGRSSEQYFGPGTRLTVT.

This chain connects TRBV4-3 to TRBJ1-1, with TRBD1 as a possible D gene (6 bases). Germline V gene lookup returns CDR1 LGHNA and CDR2 YSLEER. The V gene lost 0 bases and the J gene lost 6 bases, with 20 bases spanning the gap. The CDR3 totals 17 residues. The CDR3 loop reads CASSQEIFSGAFSEAFF. CDR3 nucleotide sequence: TGCGCCAGCAGCCAAGAAATATTCTCGGGGGCATTCTCTGAAGCTTTCTTT.

The table lists this clonotype with a few counts. The V call is TRBV29-1, the J call TRBJ2-3; D remains ambiguous. V gave up 0 bases and J gave up 4 bases, with 14 bases separating them. Germline CDR1 SQVTM, CDR2 ANQGSEA. The CDR3 consists of 15 residues. CDR3 sequence reads: CSVEDRDARADTQYF. The CDR3 DNA sequence: TGCAGCGTTGAAGATCGAGACGCTAGGGCAGATACGCAGTATTTT.

The chain couples TRBV10-3 to TRBJ2-3, with D perhaps matching TRBD1 (6 bases). Germline CDR1 ENHRY, CDR2 SYGVKD. The CDR3 totals 15 residues. V lost 6 bases, J lost 3 bases, and 16 bases lay in between. The CDR3 reads CAISPQGIGTDTQYF. DNA of the CDR3: TGTGCCATCAGCCCCCAGGGGATCGGGACAGATACGCAGTATTTT.

This clonotype was counted between two and nine times. This chain uses TRBV7-9 with TRBJ1-6; 7 positions agree with TRBD1. Losses at the gene ends were 5 bases for V and 11 bases for J; bases not matched to a gene: 15. Germline values: CDR1 SEHNR, CDR2 FQNEAQ (reference sequence). The CDR3 is made up of 16 amino acids. The CDR3 reads CASSPSLLGQRTPLHF. DNA for the CDR3: TGTGCCAGCAGCCCCAGTCTTCTGGGACAGAGGACACCCCTCCACTTT.

A few counts support this clonotype. The chain employs TRBV12-3 or TRBV12-4 and TRBJ2-7, with TRBD1 identical over 9 bases. V gave up 7 bases and J gave up 5 bases; unmatched junction bases: 9. The CDR3 loop spans 14 amino acids. CDR3: CASKTGTGPHEQYF. The DNA for the CDR3 is TGTGCCAGCAAAACCGGGACAGGGCCTCACGAGCAGTACTTC.

The rearrangement joins TRBV19 to TRBJ1-2; D gene uncertain. V lost 5 bases and J 0 bases, leaving 13 bases between the germline ends. Per the germline V gene, CDR1 is LNHDA and CDR2 is SQIVND (reference sequence). The length of the CDR3 is 15 residues. In DNA, the CDR3 is TGTGCCAGTAGTCCGCGGGCGCGACCTAACTATGGCTACACCTTC. Its translation is CASSPRARPNYGYTF. The variable domain in full, completed from reference TRBV19 and TRBJ1-2, reads DGGITQSPKYLFRKEGQNVTLSCEQNLNHDAMYWYRQDPGQGLRLIYYSQIVNDFQKGDIAEGYSVSREKKESFPLTVTSAQKNPTAFYLCASSPRARPNYGYTFGSGTRLTVV.

This clonotype was seen more than once but under ten times. The chain carries TRBV9 and TRBJ2-1, with TRBD1 matching 12 bases. Trimming took 2 bases from V and 6 from J; bases not matched to a gene: 0. CDR1 is SGDLS and CDR2 is YYNGEE in the germline V gene. The CDR3 contains 14 residues. In DNA, the CDR3 is TGTGCCAGCAGCGTGGGACAGGGGGCCAATGAGCAGTTCTTC. It is translated as CASSVGQGANEQFF.

This clonotype was seen only a few times. The J gene is TRBJ2-3, the V gene TRBV5-1; possibly TRBD1 or TRBD2 for D (5 bases each). Trimming stripped 0 bases from V and 3 bases from J, with 11 bases between. The germline V gene encodes CDR1 SGHRS and CDR2 YFSETQ. The CDR3 covers 15 residues. CDR3 in amino acids: CASSLEGTGTDTQYF. The CDR3 nucleotides are TGCGCCAGCAGCTTGGAGGGGACGGGTACAGATACGCAGTATTTT.

This clonotype has only a few counts. The rearrangement uses TRBV7-3 and TRBJ2-3, with a weak D call TRBD2 (7 bases). The length of the CDR3 is 16 residues. Germline lookup yields CDR1 SGHTA and CDR2 FQGTGA. Trimming cost V 5 bases and J 1 base, with 16 bases left between them. The CDR3 here is CASSAQRGRGTDTQYF. CDR3 sequence (DNA): TGTGCCAGCAGCGCGCAGAGGGGGAGGGGCACAGATACGCAGTATTTT.

This clonotype came up many times. The rearrangement joins TRBV5-4 to TRBJ2-3; 8 positions match TRBD2. V dropped 6 bases and J dropped 6; count of bases not matched to a gene: 6. Germline CDR1 is SGHNT and CDR2 is YYREEE (reference sequence). The CDR3 sequence is 13 residues long. The CDR3 bases are TGTGCCAGCAAGAATAGCGGGGTGGATACGCAGTATTTT. It specifies CASKNSGVDTQYF. Full variable domain (missing parts from reference TRBV5-4 and TRBJ2-3): ETGVTQSPTHLIKTRGQQVTLRCSSQSGHNTVSWYQQALGQGPQFIFQYYREEENGRGNFPPRFSGLQFPNYSSELNVNALELDDSALYLCASKNSGVDTQYFGPGTRLTVL.

This rearrangement joins TRBV28 to TRBJ2-2; 8 bases line up with TRBD2. V lost 8 bases to trimming and J lost 4 bases; unmatched junction nucleotides: 3. CDR3 length: 13 residues. Germline V gene data show CDR1 as MDHEN and CDR2 as SYDVKM. The CDR3 bases are TGTGCCAGCGACGGGGGGGGCACCGGGGAGCTGTTTTTT. It codes for CASDGGGTGELFF.

The V and J genes are TRBV5-1 and TRBJ2-3, with 7 nucleotides matching TRBD2. V lost 0 bases to trimming and J lost 6 bases; unmatched junction nucleotides: 7. CDR1 is SGHRS, CDR2 YFSETQ, per germline. This CDR3 spans 15 amino acids. The DNA of the CDR3 is TGCGCCAGCAGCTTGGAAGGTCTAGCGGCGGATACGCAGTATTTT. Translating it yields CASSLEGLAADTQYF.

This rearrangement joins TRBV11-2 to TRBJ2-7; tentatively, D is TRBD1 (6 bases). V was trimmed by 1 base and J by 3 bases, leaving 13 bases between them. Germline V gene lookup returns CDR1 SGHAT and CDR2 FQNNGV. The CDR3 consists of 15 residues. As DNA, the CDR3 is TGTGCCAGCAGCTTAGCCCCGGGGACAAGCTACGAGCAGTACTTC. Residues: CASSLAPGTSYEQYF.

The genes are TRBV5-1 and TRBJ2-3; TRBD2 agrees at 11 bases. The junction had 13 bases not matched to a gene; V was cut back by 2 bases and J by 5 bases. The CDR3 sequence is 18 residues long. Looked up from germline, CDR1 is SGHRS and CDR2 is YFSETQ. Here the CDR3 DNA reads TGCGCCAGCAGCTTATGGGCTAGCGGGGGGCCAGGTCAAGATACGCAGTATTTT. Its protein is CASSLWASGGPGQDTQYF. The full variable domain, in which reference TRBV5-1 and TRBJ2-3 provide the parts outside the CDR3, is KAGVTQTPRYLIKTRGQQVTLSCSPISGHRSVSWYQQTPGQGLQFLFEYFSETQRNKGNFPGRFSGRQFSNSRSEMNVSTLELGDSALYLCASSLWASGGPGQDTQYFGPGTRLTVL.

In this sample, this clonotype turned up a few times. The chain is built from TRBV15 and TRBJ2-7, with D tentatively TRBD1 (6 bases). Germline V gene sequence: CDR1 LNHNV, CDR2 YYDKDF (reference sequence). The CDR3 is made up of 14 amino acids. V lost 1 base, J lost 4 bases, and 11 bases lay in between. CDR3 sequence (DNA): TGTGCCACCAGCAGAGGCATACAGGGTTACGAGCAGTACGTC. It is translated as CATSRGIQGYEQYV.

The V and J genes are TRBV4-1 and TRBJ1-2, with 9 bases matching TRBD1. V shed 3 bases, J shed 7 bases, and the junction held 15 bases outside the gene matches. The CDR3 covers 17 residues. Germline V gene data show CDR1 as MGHRA and CDR2 as YSYEKL. The CDR3 sequence is CASSQGDRDRASGGYTF. DNA for the CDR3: TGCGCCAGCAGCCAGGGGGACCGGGACAGGGCGTCTGGTGGCTACACCTTC.